This TCR beta chain was sequenced in a study of shared clonotypes between healthy human individuals (dated by TCRdb to 2020 to 2021). In the study overall: The cohort included three men and two women between 18 and 49 years of age. To estimate repertoire size and how much clonotypes are shared between individuals, the study performed deep sequencing of blood TCR repertoires from a handful of healthy adults. Per donor, three plates each were used for CD4 naive and CD4 memory, two for CD8 naive, and one for CD8 memory. Libraries were prepared and TCR repertoires were sequenced by different laboratories using diverse techniques, in order to increase sequencing depth and limit assay-specific biases. Per donor, leukapheresis produced somewhere between about 0.94 and 9 billion PBMCs.

Healthy HIV-negative adults with no recently reported acute infections or vaccinations were included as donors. Every donor was a Caucasian adult residing in Nashville, Tennessee, USA. Magnetic negative selection was used to enrich CD4+ T cells, after which naive cells were positively selected on CD45RA and the negative fraction became the memory subset. Blood was obtained by leukapheresis, after which PBMCs were separated by Ficoll-Histopaque density gradient centrifugation and cryopreserved in liquid nitrogen vapor phase. Analytical flow cytometry was used to check the purity and quantity of each magnetically sorted T cell population. Each sorted fraction had its genomic DNA isolated and then quantified by UV absorbance on a Nanodrop 2000c. Broader findings and caveats from the paper: Larger estimated clonotype richness was generally found for naive subsets than for memory subsets. The small number of donors limited the genetic and exposure-history diversity represented. Higher generation probabilities were observed for clonotypes shared by all four sorted-subset donors than for non-shared clonotypes. Only blood was sampled, and tissue TCR repertoires likely differ from those in blood. Pairwise subsampling indicated that sequencing depth was expected to affect the degree of clonotype sharing among donors. Sharing across a handful of donors was observed for approximately 5% of naive CD4, over 3% of naive CD8, 2.3% of memory CD4, and about 0.39% of memory CD8 clonotypes. Incomplete sequencing was indicated by rarefaction of sorted-subset datasets, despite the large sequencing depth.

From cysteine to phenylalanine, the CDR3 is 12 amino acids long. Kept here is only the CDR3 DNA, which spans 36 bases and is read in frame from base 1. V and J are truncated by 5 bases and 11 bases respectively, leaving an intervening sequence of 15 bases. Looking up the germline V gene yields CDR1 MNHEY and CDR2 SVGAGI. In the case of this clone: Its antigen is still unknown. Nothing much larger sits one base from this clone, and base qualities are not available.

TCR CDR3 regions were amplified from genomic DNA by multiplex PCR using the deep immunoSEQ assay. Extracted genomic DNA from each cell subset was spread evenly across all wells of several immunoSEQ 96-well plates, with each plate serving as a replicate. Each replicate PCR for sorted subsets received about 210 ng genomic DNA, equal to roughly 29,000 T cell genomes. Purified libraries were quantified with a Qubit 3.0 fluorometer, sized on a Bioanalyzer 2100, and re-quantified with the KAPA Library Quantification kit. Every immunoSEQ 96-well plate was sequenced on a separate single-read 150-cycle Illumina NextSeq 550 flow cell. The published analysis was carried out like this. Because the immunoSEQ output included only junctional sequences and no quality scores, the filtering could not be the same as the filtering used for full-length reads. To assign V/J genes and CDR3, sequences were annotated against IMGT germline references using PyIR, a Python wrapper for IgBLAST v1.9. Reads were filtered out if the reads had weak V/J assignments (E-value above 1e-6), no CDR3, stop codons, out-of-frame junctions, or ambiguous translated residues. V3J clonotypes were defined by identical inferred V gene, J gene, and CDR3 amino acid sequence. To compute the percentage overlap between repertoires, the number of shared unique clonotypes was divided by the size of the smaller repertoire. Repertoire richness was assessed with RTK rarefaction, the Chao1 estimator, and Recon v2.1 estimates of unobserved clonotypes. For all TCRbeta clonotypes obtained by the gDNA method from a few donors, generation probabilities were computed with OLGA. TCRdb took over this immuneACCESS table, retaining in-frame rearrangements with V and J assigned. Such tables are incomplete; in checked studies, under half of the missing clones stem from an unresolved V gene, and the remainder is unexplained. The V and J calls and clone size were taken over from that table, and D and trimming were inferred from the DNA. The sample table lists around 200,000 clones, 65% to 70% of them with a count of one. The top ten constitute 8% to 13% of the sample.

The rearranged segments are TRBV6-5 and TRBJ1-1; TRBD1 is possibly the D segment (6 matching bases). Sample: memory CD4+ T cells sorted from blood. The cell subset or site label of this sample denotes: CD45RA-negative fraction. The sequence derives from a man between 25 and 39 years old in good health. The CDR3 amino acid sequence is: CASSTQGTGAFF. The base sequence is TGTGCCAGCAGTACCCAGGGGACGGGCGCTTTCTTT.